This T cell receptor beta chain was sequenced in a study of T-cell memory formation after mild COVID-19. General observations from the study: The study detected some responding clones in pre-infection memory, suggesting cross-reactive memory joined.

Trimming removed 6 bases at V and 0 bases at J, with 11 bases between. CDR3 length: 14 amino acids. This clonotype was observed many times. What it binds is unknown. With constant-segment primers, 5'RACE yielded cDNA libraries of TCR alpha and TCR beta that carried sample barcodes and UMIs. TCRdb re-analysed the 5' RACE reads in MiXCR, keeping a single row per CDR3 protein. The sample contains about 180,000 distinct CDR3 sequences, roughly 17% of which appear only once. The gene calls are TRBV12-3 or TRBV12-4 and TRBJ1-1; weak D call: TRBD1 (5 bases). This receptor was taken from an adult woman who had mild COVID-19 (a few samples of this study predate the infection). Cell type and time point are not known. Specimen: PBMCs or a T cell subset sorted from them (not recorded which). The CDR3 DNA sequence: TGTGCCAGCAGCCCCACAGGAATGAACACTGAAGCTTTCTTT. Amino acids: CASSPTGMNTEAFF.